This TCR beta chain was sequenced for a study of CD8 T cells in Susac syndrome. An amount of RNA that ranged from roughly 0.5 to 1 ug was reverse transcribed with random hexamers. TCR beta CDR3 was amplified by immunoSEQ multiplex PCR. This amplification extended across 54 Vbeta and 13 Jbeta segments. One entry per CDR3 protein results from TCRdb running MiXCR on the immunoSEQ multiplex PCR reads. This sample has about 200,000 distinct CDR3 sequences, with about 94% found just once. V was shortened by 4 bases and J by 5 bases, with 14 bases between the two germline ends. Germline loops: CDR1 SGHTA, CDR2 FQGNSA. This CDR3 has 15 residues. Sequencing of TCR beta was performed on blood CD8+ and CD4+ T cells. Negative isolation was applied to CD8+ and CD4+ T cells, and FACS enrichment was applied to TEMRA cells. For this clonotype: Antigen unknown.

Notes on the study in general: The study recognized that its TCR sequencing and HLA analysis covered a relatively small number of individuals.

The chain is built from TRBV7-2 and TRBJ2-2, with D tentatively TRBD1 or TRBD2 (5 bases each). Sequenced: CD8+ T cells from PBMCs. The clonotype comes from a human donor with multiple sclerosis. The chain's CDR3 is CASSSRGASTGELFF. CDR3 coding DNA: TGTGCCAGCAGCTCCCGAGGGGCTAGTACCGGGGAGCTGTTTTTT.